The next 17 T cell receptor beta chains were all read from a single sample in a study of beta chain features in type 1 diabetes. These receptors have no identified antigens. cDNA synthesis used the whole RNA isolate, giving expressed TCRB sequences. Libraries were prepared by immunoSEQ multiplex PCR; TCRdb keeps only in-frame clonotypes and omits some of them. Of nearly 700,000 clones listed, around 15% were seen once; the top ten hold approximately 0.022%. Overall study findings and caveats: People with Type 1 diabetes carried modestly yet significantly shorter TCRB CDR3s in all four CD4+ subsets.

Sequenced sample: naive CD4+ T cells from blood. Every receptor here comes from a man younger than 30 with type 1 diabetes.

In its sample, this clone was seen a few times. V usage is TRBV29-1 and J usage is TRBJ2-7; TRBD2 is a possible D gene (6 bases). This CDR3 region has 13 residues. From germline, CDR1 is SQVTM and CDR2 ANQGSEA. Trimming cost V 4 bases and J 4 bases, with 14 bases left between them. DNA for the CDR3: TGCAGCGTTGGGACGCAGGACTATTACGAGCAGTACTTC. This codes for CSVGTQDYYEQYF.

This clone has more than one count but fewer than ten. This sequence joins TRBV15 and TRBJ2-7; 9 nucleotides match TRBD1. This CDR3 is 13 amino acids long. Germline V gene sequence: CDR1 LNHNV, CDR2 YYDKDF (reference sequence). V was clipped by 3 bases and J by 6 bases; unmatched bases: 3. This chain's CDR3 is CATSRDRGREQYF. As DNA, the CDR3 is TGTGCCACCAGCAGGGACAGGGGACGCGAGCAGTACTTC.

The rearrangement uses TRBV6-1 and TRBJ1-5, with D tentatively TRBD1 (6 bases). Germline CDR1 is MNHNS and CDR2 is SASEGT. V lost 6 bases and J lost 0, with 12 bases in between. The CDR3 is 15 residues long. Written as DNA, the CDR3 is TGTGCCAGCAGCAGGGACATACCTAGCAATCAGCCCCAGCATTTT. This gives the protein CASSRDIPSNQPQHF.

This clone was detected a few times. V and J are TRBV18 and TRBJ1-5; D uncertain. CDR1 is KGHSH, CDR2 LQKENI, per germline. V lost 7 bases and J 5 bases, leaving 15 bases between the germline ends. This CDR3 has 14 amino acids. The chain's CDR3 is CASCSSGEYQPQHF. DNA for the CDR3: TGTGCCAGCTGCTCAAGCGGGGAATATCAGCCCCAGCATTTT.

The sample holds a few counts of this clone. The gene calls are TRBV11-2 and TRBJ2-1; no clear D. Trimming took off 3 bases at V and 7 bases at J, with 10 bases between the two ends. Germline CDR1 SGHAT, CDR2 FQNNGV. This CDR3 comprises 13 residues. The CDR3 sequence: CASSFSMFNEQFF. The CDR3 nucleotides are TGTGCCAGCAGCTTCAGTATGTTTAATGAGCAGTTCTTC.

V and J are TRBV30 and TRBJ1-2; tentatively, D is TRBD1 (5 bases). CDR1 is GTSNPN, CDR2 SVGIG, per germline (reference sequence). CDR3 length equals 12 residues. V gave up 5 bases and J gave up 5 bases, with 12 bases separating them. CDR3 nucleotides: TGTGCCTGGGCAGGGTGGGAGTATGGCTACACCTTC. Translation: CAWAGWEYGYTF.

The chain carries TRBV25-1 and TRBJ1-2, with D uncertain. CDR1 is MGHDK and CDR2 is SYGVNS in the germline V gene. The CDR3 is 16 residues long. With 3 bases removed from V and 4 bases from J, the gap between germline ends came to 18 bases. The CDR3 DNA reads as TGTGCCAGCAGTGACCCAGGACCAGAAATGAGCTATGGCTACACCTTC. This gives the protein CASSDPGPEMSYGYTF.

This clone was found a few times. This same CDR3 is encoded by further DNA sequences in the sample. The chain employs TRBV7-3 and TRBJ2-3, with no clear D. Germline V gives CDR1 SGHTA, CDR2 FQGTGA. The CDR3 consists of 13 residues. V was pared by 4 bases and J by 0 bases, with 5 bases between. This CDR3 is CASSSPSTDTQYF. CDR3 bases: TGTGCCAGCAGCTCCCCTAGCACAGATACGCAGTATTTT.

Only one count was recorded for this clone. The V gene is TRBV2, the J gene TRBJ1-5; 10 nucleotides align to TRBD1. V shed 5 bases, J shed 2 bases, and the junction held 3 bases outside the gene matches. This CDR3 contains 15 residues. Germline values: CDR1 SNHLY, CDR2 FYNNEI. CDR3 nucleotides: TGTGCCAGCAGTAGACAGGGGGCGGGCAATCAGCCCCAGCATTTT. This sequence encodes CASSRQGAGNQPQHF.

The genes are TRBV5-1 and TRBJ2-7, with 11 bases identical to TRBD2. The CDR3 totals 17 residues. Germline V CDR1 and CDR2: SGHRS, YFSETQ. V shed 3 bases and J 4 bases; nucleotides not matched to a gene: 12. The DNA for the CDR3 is TGCGCCAGCAGCTATTTAGCTAGCGGGGGGCTTATGTACGAGCAGTACTTC. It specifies CASSYLASGGLMYEQYF.

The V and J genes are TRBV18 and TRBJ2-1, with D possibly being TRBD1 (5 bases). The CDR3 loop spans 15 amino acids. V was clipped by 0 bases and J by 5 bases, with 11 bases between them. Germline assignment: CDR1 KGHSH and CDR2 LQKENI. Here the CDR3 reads CASSPPGQGNNEQFF. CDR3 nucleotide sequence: TGTGCCAGCTCACCACCCGGGCAGGGAAACAATGAGCAGTTCTTC.

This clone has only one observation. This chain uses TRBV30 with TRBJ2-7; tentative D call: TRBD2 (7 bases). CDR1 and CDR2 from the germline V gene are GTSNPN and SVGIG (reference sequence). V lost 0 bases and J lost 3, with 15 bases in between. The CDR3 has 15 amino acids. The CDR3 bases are TGTGCCTGGAGTGTACCGGGGGGCCGCTACTACGAGCAGTACTTC. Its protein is CAWSVPGGRYYEQYF.

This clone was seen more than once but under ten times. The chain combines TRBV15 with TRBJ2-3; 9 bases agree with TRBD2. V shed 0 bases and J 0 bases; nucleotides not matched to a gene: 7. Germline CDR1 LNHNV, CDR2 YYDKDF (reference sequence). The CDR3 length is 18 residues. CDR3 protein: CATSRDPTSGPSTDTQYF. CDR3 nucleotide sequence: TGTGCCACCAGCAGAGACCCGACTAGCGGCCCTAGCACAGATACGCAGTATTTT.

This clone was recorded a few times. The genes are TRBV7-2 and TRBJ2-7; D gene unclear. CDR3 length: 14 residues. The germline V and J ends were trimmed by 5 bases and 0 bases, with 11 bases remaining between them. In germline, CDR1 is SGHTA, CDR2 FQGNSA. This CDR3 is CASSANRNSYEQYF. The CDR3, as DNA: TGTGCCAGCAGCGCTAACCGAAACTCCTACGAGCAGTACTTC.

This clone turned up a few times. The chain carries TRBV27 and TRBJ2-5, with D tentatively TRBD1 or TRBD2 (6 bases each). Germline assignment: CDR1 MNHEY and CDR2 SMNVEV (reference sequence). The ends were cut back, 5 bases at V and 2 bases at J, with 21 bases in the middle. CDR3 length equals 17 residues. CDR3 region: CASSPYVWGAVQETQYF. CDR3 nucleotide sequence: TGTGCCAGCAGTCCTTATGTCTGGGGGGCCGTTCAAGAGACCCAGTACTTC.

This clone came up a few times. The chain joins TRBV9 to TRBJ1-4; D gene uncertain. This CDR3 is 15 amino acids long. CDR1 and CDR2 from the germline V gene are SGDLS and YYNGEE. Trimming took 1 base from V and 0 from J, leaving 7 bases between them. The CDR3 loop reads CASSVQPATNEKLFF. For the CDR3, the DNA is TGTGCCAGCAGCGTACAGCCTGCAACTAATGAAAAACTGTTTTTT. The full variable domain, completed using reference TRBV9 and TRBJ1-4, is DSGVTQTPKHLITATGQRVTLRCSPRSGDLSVYWYQQSLDQGLQFLIQYYNGEERAKGNILERFSAQQFPDLHSELNLSSLELGDSALYFCASSVQPATNEKLFFGSGTQLSVL.

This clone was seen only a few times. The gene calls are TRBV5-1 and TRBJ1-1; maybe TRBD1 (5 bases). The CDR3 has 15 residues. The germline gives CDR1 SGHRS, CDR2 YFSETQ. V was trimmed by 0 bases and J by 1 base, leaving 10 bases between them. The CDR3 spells CASSLAGQSNTEAFF. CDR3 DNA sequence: TGCGCCAGCAGCTTGGCAGGGCAATCGAACACTGAAGCTTTCTTT. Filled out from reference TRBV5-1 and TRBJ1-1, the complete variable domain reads KAGVTQTPRYLIKTRGQQVTLSCSPISGHRSVSWYQQTPGQGLQFLFEYFSETQRNKGNFPGRFSGRQFSNSRSEMNVSTLELGDSALYLCASSLAGQSNTEAFFGQGTRLTVV.